What follows is one T cell receptor (beta chain) and its context. These data originate in a study of PD-L1 blockade in urothelial cancer. CDR3 length: 13 residues. Deletions cut 5 bases from V and 7 bases from J, with 11 bases between. Looked up from germline, CDR1 is LNHDA and CDR2 is SQIVND (reference sequence). Time point specified: peripheral blood 6 weeks after treatment start. Here immunoSEQ multiplex PCR was the method, and the copy in TCRdb shows in-frame clones only, minus some. Of about 91,000 clones listed, approximately 82% were seen once; the top ten hold under 10%. This chain connects TRBV19 to TRBJ1-4; D gene ambiguous. The sequences come from PBMCs, collected around atezolizumab (anti-PD-L1) treatment. This receptor was identified in a man in his 70s with urothelial cancer. CDR3 nucleotide sequence: TGTGCCAGTAGTTTTAACGTCGGTGAAAAACTGTTTTTT. Its translation: CASSFNVGEKLFF.